This TCR beta chain was identified in a study of beta chain features in type 1 diabetes. As concerns this clone: No antigen is known for it.

The entirety of the isolated RNA underwent reverse transcription, so expressed TCRB transcripts were sequenced. The assay was immunoSEQ multiplex PCR, and TCRdb's table has in-frame clones only and misses some. The sample carries approximately 730,000 clones, 13% recorded once. Study-wide results and limits: Individuals with type 1 diabetes displayed fewer insertions and more deletions at VDJ junctions. TCRB CDR3s were moderately but significantly shorter in Type 1 diabetes patients in all four CD4+ subsets.

J gave up 8 bases and V 9 bases, and 8 bases lay outside the gene matches. The CDR3 consists of 12 residues. Germline V CDR1 and CDR2: SGDLS, YYNGEE. The origin of this receptor is a man aged 18 to 29 with type 1 diabetes. The sequenced sample was naive CD4+ T cells from blood. V usage is TRBV9 and J usage is TRBJ2-4, with 7 bases identical to TRBD1. CDR3 bases: TGTGCCATTTGCAGGGGGTTGTACATTCAGTACTTC. Its translation: CAICRGLYIQYF.